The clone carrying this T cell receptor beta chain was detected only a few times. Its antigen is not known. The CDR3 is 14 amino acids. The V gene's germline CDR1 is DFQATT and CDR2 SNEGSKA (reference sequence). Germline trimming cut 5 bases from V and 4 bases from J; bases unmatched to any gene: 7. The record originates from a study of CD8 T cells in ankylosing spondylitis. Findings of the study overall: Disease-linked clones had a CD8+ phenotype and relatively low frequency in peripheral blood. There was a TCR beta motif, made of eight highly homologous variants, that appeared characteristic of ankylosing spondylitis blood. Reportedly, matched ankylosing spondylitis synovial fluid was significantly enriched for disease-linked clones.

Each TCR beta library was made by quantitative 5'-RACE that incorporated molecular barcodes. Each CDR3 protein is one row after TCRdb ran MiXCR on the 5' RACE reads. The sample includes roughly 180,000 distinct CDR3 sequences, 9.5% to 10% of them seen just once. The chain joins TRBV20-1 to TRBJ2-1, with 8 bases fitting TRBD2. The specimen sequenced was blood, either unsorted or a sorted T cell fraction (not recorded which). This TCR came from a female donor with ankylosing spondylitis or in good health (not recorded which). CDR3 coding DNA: TGCAGTGCTTCCTCCGGGACTAGGTACAATGAGCAGTTCTTC. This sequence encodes CSASSGTRYNEQFF.